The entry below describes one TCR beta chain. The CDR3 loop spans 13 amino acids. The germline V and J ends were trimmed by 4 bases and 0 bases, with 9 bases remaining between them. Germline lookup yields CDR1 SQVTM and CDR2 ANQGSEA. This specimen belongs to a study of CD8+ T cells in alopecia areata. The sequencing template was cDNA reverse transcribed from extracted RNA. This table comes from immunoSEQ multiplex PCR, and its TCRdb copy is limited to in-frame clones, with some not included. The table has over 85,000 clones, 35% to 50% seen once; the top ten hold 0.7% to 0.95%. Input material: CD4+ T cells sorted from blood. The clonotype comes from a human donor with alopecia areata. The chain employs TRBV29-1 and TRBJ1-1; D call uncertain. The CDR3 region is CSVVRLMNTEAFF. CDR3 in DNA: TGCAGCGTTGTTCGACTGATGAACACTGAAGCTTTCTTT.